These T cell receptor beta chains were read from a single sample in a study of cytomegalovirus exposure and HLA in healthy donors. Here immunoSEQ multiplex PCR was the method, and the copy in TCRdb shows in-frame clones only, minus some. The repertoire holds about 180,000 clones, 85% seen once, with approximately 15% in the top ten. The sequenced material came from PBMCs. These receptor sequences come from a young man in good health and CMV-seropositive. CDR3s include the opening cysteine and the closing phenylalanine or tryptophan. The order of the fields is clone size, V gene, D gene, J gene, CDR3 DNA, CDR3 protein. The D gene is left open where the match is weak. The size of a clone is reported for some rows only, either as once, few or many, or as a class for expanded clones.

-,TRBV7-3,TRBD2,TRBJ2-1,TGTGCCAGCAGCTCGACTAGCGGGGCGCTTTTCGATGAGCAGTTCTTC,CASSSTSGALFDEQFF
-,TRBV11-2,-,TRBJ2-5,TGTGCCAGCAGCCCAACTGGGGAGGTACAAGAGACCCAGTACTTC,CASSPTGEVQETQYF
-,TRBV9,-,TRBJ2-3,TGTGCCAGCAGCGTTACTAGAATCAACACAGATACGCAGTATTTT,CASSVTRINTDTQYF
-,TRBV27,-,TRBJ2-1,TGTGCCAGCGCCAGGGCTTACAATGAGCAGTTCTTC,CASARAYNEQFF
-,TRBV28,-,TRBJ1-5,TGTGCCATCGCGGGGGAGGGTCAGCCCCAGCATTTT,CAIAGEGQPQHF
-,TRBV25-1,-,TRBJ2-1,TGTGCCAGCAGTGAAATCCGCGGGCCTAGCTACAATGAGCAGTTCTTC,CASSEIRGPSYNEQFF
-,TRBV7-3,TRBD1,TRBJ2-2,TGTGCCAGCAGCTCCCGGGACAGCGCGAACACCGGGGAGCTGTTTTTT,CASSSRDSANTGELFF
-,TRBV5-1,-,TRBJ2-3,TGCGCCAGCAGCCCCTCTGGCAGGGGGGCCACAGATACGCAGTATTTT,CASSPSGRGATDTQYF
-,TRBV13,-,TRBJ2-5,TGTGCCAGCAGCTTAGACCGAACGAGAGAGACCCAGTACTTC,CASSLDRTRETQYF
few,TRBV7-3,TRBD2,TRBJ2-5,TGTGCCAGCAGCTCCCGGACTAGCGGCCAAGAGACCCAGTACTTC,CASSSRTSGQETQYF
-,TRBV18,-,TRBJ2-7,TGTGCCAGCTCACCAGAGGGGAGGGGGTCTTACGAGCAGTACTTC,CASSPEGRGSYEQYF
-,TRBV11-3,TRBD1,TRBJ2-7,TGTGCCAGCAGCTTTCCGGGACAGTTCTACGAGCAGTACTTC,CASSFPGQFYEQYF
-,TRBV29-1,-,TRBJ2-2,TGCAGCGCCTCGCAGGGGGGTTCCGGGGAGCTGTTTTTT,CSASQGGSGELFF
once,TRBV28,-,TRBJ2-1,TGTGCCAGCAGTCCACAGTACAATGAGCAGTTCTTC,CASSPQYNEQFF
-,TRBV2,TRBD1,TRBJ1-2,TGTGCCAGCAGTGGCGGCAGGGGGCAGTATGGCTACACCTTC,CASSGGRGQYGYTF
-,TRBV4-2,-,TRBJ2-1,TGTGCCAGCAGCCAAGGGACGGGGGATGAGCAGTTCTTC,CASSQGTGDEQFF
-,TRBV6-5,-,TRBJ1-2,TGTGCCAGCAGCCAGCGGGAGGTATCATATGGCTACACCTTC,CASSQREVSYGYTF
-,TRBV25-1,-,TRBJ2-1,TGTGCCAGCAGTAGGGGAGGCTACAATGAGCAGTTCTTC,CASSRGGYNEQFF
-,TRBV27,-,TRBJ2-7,TGTGCCAGCAGCCCTCAGGGGCAACCCTACGAGCAGTACTTC,CASSPQGQPYEQYF
once,TRBV7-9,-,TRBJ2-1,TGTGCCAGCAGCCTCACGGGACTTTTCAATGAGCAGTTCTTC,CASSLTGLFNEQFF
many,TRBV7-3,TRBD1,TRBJ1-2,TGTGCCAGCCTTCGGGACAGGGGACTCGCTAACTATGGCTACACCTTC,CASLRDRGLANYGYTF
-,TRBV10-2,TRBD2,TRBJ2-1,TGCGCCAGCAGCGGTGCCGGGACTAGCAGCAATGAGCAGTTCTTC,CASSGAGTSSNEQFF
-,TRBV9,TRBD2,TRBJ2-3,TGTGCCAGCAGCCCAGCCAGCGGGGATTCGTCAGATACGCAGTATTTT,CASSPASGDSSDTQYF
-,TRBV12-5,TRBD2,TRBJ2-7,TGTGCTAGTGGTTTGTTATTCAGTCAGCGGGGCGCCGAGCAGTACTTC,CASGLLFSQRGAEQYF
-,TRBV5-8,-,TRBJ2-7,TGTGCCAGCAGCTTTAATCGGCCTGACCAGGGGCAGTACTTC,CASSFNRPDQGQYF
-,TRBV5-6,-,TRBJ2-2,TGTGCCAGCAGCTTGTCCAGGACCGGGGAGCTGTTTTTT,CASSLSRTGELFF
-,TRBV28,-,TRBJ2-7,TGTGCCAGCAGTCACCCGGTTACCTACGAGCAGTACTTC,CASSHPVTYEQYF
-,TRBV28,TRBD2,TRBJ2-7,TGTGCCAGCAGTCCCCAGCGGGGGAAAGTGGGGGAGCAGTACTTC,CASSPQRGKVGEQYF
-,TRBV5-1,-,TRBJ1-3,TGCGCCAGCAGTAACTTCACCTCTGGAAACACCATATATTTT,CASSNFTSGNTIYF
-,TRBV28,TRBD1,TRBJ1-2,TGTGCCAGCGGGACAGGGTCGGACTATGGCTACACCTTC,CASGTGSDYGYTF
-,TRBV5-1,-,TRBJ2-1,TGCGCCAGCAGCCGAGAGTTCCGGTCCCTTAATGAGCAGTTCTTC,CASSREFRSLNEQFF
-,TRBV11-2,-,TRBJ1-4,TGTGCCAGCAGCTTAGCTGACAGGGAAAAACTGTTTTTT,CASSLADREKLFF
-,TRBV6-5,TRBD1,TRBJ2-4,TGTGCCAGCAGTTACACACAGGGGGCCTCGGGCATTCAGTACTTC,CASSYTQGASGIQYF
-,TRBV12-5,-,TRBJ1-6,TGTGCTAGTGGTTTGGGGCAGGGGATCTATTCACCCCTCCACTTT,CASGLGQGIYSPLHF
-,TRBV9,-,TRBJ2-3,TGTGCCAGCAGCGCAGAGGGGGAGGGTGAAGATACGCAGTATTTT,CASSAEGEGEDTQYF
-,TRBV28,TRBD2,TRBJ2-7,TGTGCCAGCAGTTTCAGCGGGACCTCCTACGAGCAGTACTTC,CASSFSGTSYEQYF
once,TRBV10-3,TRBD2,TRBJ2-5,TGTGCCACCAAACCGGGACTAGCGGGGGGGCTAGGAGAGACCCAGTACTTC,CATKPGLAGGLGETQYF
-,TRBV28,-,TRBJ1-1,TGTGCCAGCAGACCCGGGACACCGAACACTGAAGCTTTCTTT,CASRPGTPNTEAFF
-,TRBV15,TRBD1,TRBJ1-5,TGTGCCACCAGCAGAGATTGGGACAGGGGGAGGCAGCCCCAGCATTTT,CATSRDWDRGRQPQHF
-,TRBV5-1,TRBD1,TRBJ1-2,TGCGCCAGCAGCGTACTGGGACAGGACTATGGCTACACCTTC,CASSVLGQDYGYTF